The present T cell receptor (beta chain) was sequenced within a study of blood T cell repertoires in COVID-19. Study at large: Some COVID-19 samples were acute and others convalescent; all came from the United States, Italy and Spain.

Germline-derived CDR1 and CDR2 are PRHDT and FYEKMQ (reference sequence). The germline V and J ends were trimmed by 5 bases and 2 bases, with 18 bases remaining between them. This CDR3 spans 16 amino acids. Study members were between 18 and 89 years old and lived in approximately 25 US regions. In assigning cohorts, the study relied on participant-reported clinical history. In the source study's methods: Researchers report that nucleated cell counts were estimated from reference gene primer amplification. Here immunoSEQ multiplex PCR was the method, and the copy in TCRdb shows in-frame clones only, minus some. V and J calls and clone size are given by that table; D and trimming were obtained from the DNA. The sample yields around 230,000 clones, around 89% seen once.

J is TRBJ2-5 and V is TRBV13; possible D gene TRBD2, 6 bases. This sequence originates from a woman aged 35 to 49 with acute COVID-19. The material sequenced was PBMCs or T cells enriched from blood (not recorded which). The chain's CDR3 is CASSTRASGSQETQYF. In DNA form, the CDR3 reads TGTGCCAGCAGCACCAGGGCCAGCGGGTCACAAGAGACCCAGTACTTC. The whole variable domain, remainder taken from reference TRBV13 and TRBJ2-5, is AAGVIQSPRHLIKEKRETATLKCYPIPRHDTVYWYQQGPGQDPQFLISFYEKMQSDKGSIPDRFSAQQFSDYHSELNMSSLELGDSALYFCASSTRASGSQETQYFGPGTRLLVL.